This entry lists 15 T cell receptor beta chains sequenced from one sample in a study of regulatory T cells in long-lasting Graves disease. Time point meaning: persistent/refractory GD, antithyroid drugs over 5 years with positive TRAb. RNA isolated from PBMCs was used to make the TCR library. Through Arm-PCR of CDR3 regions and iRepertoire HTBI primers, TCR beta libraries were built. Using its own MiXCR run on the multiplex PCR reads, TCRdb lists one record per CDR3 protein. The repertoire holds roughly 300,000 distinct CDR3 sequences, with around 20% as singletons. The material was peripheral blood mononuclear cells (PBMCs), obtained when the disease was refractory, from a patient treated with antithyroid drugs. The receptors were gathered from a female donor with Graves disease.

This clonotype was detected many times. The chain couples TRBV2 to TRBJ1-4; D possibly corresponds to TRBD1 (6 bases). CDR3 length: 14 amino acids. Germline V lookup: CDR1 SNHLY, CDR2 FYNNEI. V gave up 4 bases and J gave up 5 bases, with 11 bases separating them. CDR3 nucleotide sequence: TGTGCCAGCAGTGTCGGGGGCTTAAATGAAAAACTGTTTTTT. Translated, it gives CASSVGGLNEKLFF.

The chain recombines TRBV7-2 with TRBJ2-7; D is uncertain. CDR3 length: 13 amino acids. The V and J ends lost 5 bases and 0 bases respectively, with 8 bases between them. CDR1 and CDR2 from the germline V gene are SGHTA and FQGNSA. CDR3 protein: CASSITPSYEQYF. DNA for the CDR3: TGTGCCAGCAGCATAACACCCTCCTACGAGCAGTACTTC.

This clonotype was picked up many times. The chain is built from TRBV6-1 and TRBJ1-2; D is uncertain. Germline loops: CDR1 MNHNS, CDR2 SASEGT. Trimming took 6 bases from V and 4 from J, leaving 18 bases between them. This CDR3 is 15 amino acids long. The CDR3 loop is CASSPIHDGSYGYTF. In DNA form, the CDR3 reads TGTGCCAGCAGCCCAATCCACGACGGCTCCTATGGCTACACCTTC.

This clonotype was seen a few times. V gene TRBV10-3 combines with J gene TRBJ1-2; D call uncertain. Trimming removed 6 bases at V and 1 base at J, with 18 bases between. This CDR3 is 16 amino acids long. Germline assignment: CDR1 ENHRY and CDR2 SYGVKD. The CDR3 loop is CAISSGRVRDNYGYTF. DNA of the CDR3: TGTGCCATCAGCTCGGGGAGGGTGAGAGATAACTATGGCTACACCTTC.

In its sample, this clonotype was seen once. The rearrangement uses TRBV4-1 and TRBJ1-6; no clear D gene. The length of the CDR3 is 15 residues. V was pared by 1 base and J by 4 bases, with 8 bases between. CDR1 MGHRA and CDR2 YSYEKL come from the germline V gene. The CDR3 spells CASSQAPGYNSPLHF. As DNA, the CDR3 is TGCGCCAGCAGCCAAGCTCCAGGTTATAATTCACCCCTCCACTTT.

The chain links TRBV28 to TRBJ1-5; 7 bases align to TRBD1. Per germline, CDR1 MDHEN and CDR2 SYDVKM. Trimming removed 5 bases from V and 2 bases from J; junction bases left unmatched: 6. The CDR3 extends over 15 amino acids. CDR3 residues: CASSRPQGGNQPQHF. The CDR3 coding sequence is TGTGCCAGCAGTCGACCCCAGGGGGGCAATCAGCCCCAGCATTTT.

This clonotype was picked up a small number of times. CDR3 sequence reads: CASSRMYRGSYNEQFF. The CDR3, as DNA: TGTGCCAGCAGCCGAATGTACAGGGGAAGCTACAATGAGCAGTTCTTC. V gene TRBV12-3 or TRBV12-4 combines with J gene TRBJ2-1; 7 bases match TRBD1. J gave up 3 bases and V 6 bases, and 11 bases lay outside the gene matches. CDR3 length equals 16 residues.

This clonotype was seen more than once but under ten times. The J gene is TRBJ2-7, the V gene TRBV30; 8 bases map to TRBD2. The CDR3 is made up of 14 amino acids. Germline-derived CDR1 and CDR2 are GTSNPN and SVGIG (reference sequence). The J segment lost 3 bases and the V segment lost 4 bases, leaving 8 bases of the junction unmatched. CDR3 sequence reads: CAWNVKSGSYEQYF. The CDR3 coding sequence is TGTGCCTGGAACGTCAAGAGCGGGAGCTACGAGCAGTACTTC. The variable domain in full, completed from reference TRBV30 and TRBJ2-7, reads SQTIHQWPATLVQPVGSPLSLECTVEGTSNPNLYWYRQAAGRGLQLLFYSVGIGQISSEVPQNLSASRPQDRQFILSSKKLLLSDSGFYLCAWNVKSGSYEQYFGPGTRLTVT.

CDR3 in amino acids: CASSPGLAGVSGELFF. CDR3 coding DNA: TGTGCCAGCAGCCCTGGGCTAGCGGGAGTTTCCGGGGAGCTGTTTTTT. This chain links TRBV14 with TRBJ2-2; 10 nucleotides align to TRBD2. This CDR3 is built from 16 residues. Trimming took 4 bases from V and 6 from J; bases not matched to a gene: 8. Germline V CDR1 and CDR2: SGHDN, FVKESK.

This chain uses TRBV6-5 with TRBJ1-2, with TRBD1 matching 7 bases. The CDR3 length is 15 residues. The V gene end was trimmed by 2 bases and the J gene end by 2 bases; junction bases not matched to a gene: 5. The germline V gene has CDR1 MNHEY and CDR2 SVGAGI. CDR3 sequence: CASSYRPDRNYGYTF. In DNA form, the CDR3 reads TGTGCCAGCAGTTACCGCCCGGACAGGAACTATGGCTACACCTTC.

This clonotype came up a few times. The genes are TRBV19 and TRBJ1-5, with D hard to call. Trimming left V 4 bases short and J 6 bases short, with 16 bases between. The germline V gene has CDR1 LNHDA and CDR2 SQIVND (reference sequence). The CDR3 consists of 15 residues. CDR3 amino acids: CASSTPKWGPQPQHF. The CDR3, as DNA: TGTGCCAGTAGTACCCCCAAATGGGGTCCTCAGCCCCAGCATTTT.

V gene TRBV15 combines with J gene TRBJ1-5, with D maybe TRBD1 (5 bases). The CDR3 consists of 16 residues. The germline gives CDR1 LNHNV, CDR2 YYDKDF (reference sequence). Trimming left V 5 bases short and J 1 base short, with 15 bases between. Here the CDR3 reads CATSLQVGGSNQPQHF. The CDR3 DNA is TGTGCCACCAGCCTACAGGTGGGGGGAAGCAATCAGCCCCAGCATTTT. The whole variable domain, remainder taken from reference TRBV15 and TRBJ1-5, is DAMVIQNPRYQVTQFGKPVTLSCSQTLNHNVMYWYQQKSSQAPKLLFHYYDKDFNNEADTPDNFQSRRPNTSFCFLDIRSPGLGDTAMYLCATSLQVGGSNQPQHFGDGTRLSIL.

This clonotype was seen more than once but under ten times. The J gene is TRBJ1-3, the V gene TRBV29-1; D is unresolved. This CDR3 comprises 15 residues. CDR1 and CDR2 from the germline V gene are SQVTM and ANQGSEA. Trimming took off 4 bases at V and 0 bases at J, with 13 bases between the two ends. CDR3 protein: CSVVTVGNSGNTIYF. The CDR3 DNA reads as TGCAGCGTTGTAACAGTCGGAAACTCTGGAAACACCATATATTTT.

This clonotype was picked up many times. The chain links TRBV7-2 to TRBJ1-5, with D hard to call. The germline V and J ends were trimmed by 0 bases and 5 bases, with 8 bases remaining between them. The germline V gene has CDR1 SGHTA and CDR2 FQGNSA. The CDR3 loop spans 14 amino acids. This CDR3 reads CASSLANGDQPQHF. CDR3 nucleotide sequence: TGTGCCAGCAGCTTAGCTAATGGCGATCAGCCCCAGCATTTT.

This clonotype has a count of ten or more. This chain links TRBV6-1 with TRBJ1-6; D unresolved. The V and J ends lost 8 bases and 8 bases respectively, with 16 bases between them. This CDR3 has 14 amino acids. The germline V gene encodes CDR1 MNHNS and CDR2 SASEGT. The CDR3 sequence is CASGIFFSDSPLHF. CDR3 sequence (DNA): TGTGCCAGCGGAATATTCTTCTCGGATTCACCCCTCCACTTT.